This paragraph reports one T cell receptor beta chain. The sample belongs to a study of identical twins. One entry per CDR3 protein, called by TCRdb with MiXCR from the 5' RACE reads. Of roughly 500,000 distinct CDR3 sequences listed, around 20% were seen once; the top ten hold approximately 0.95%. V gave up 4 bases and J gave up 4 bases, with 11 bases separating them. The germline gives CDR1 SGHRS, CDR2 YFSETQ. This CDR3 has 13 amino acids. Donors were all healthy Caucasians. This sample was shared with a second study, whose subject was T cells expressing NK-cell markers. This second study says: An anti-gamma-delta TCR antibody was added in several experiments. It restricted sorting to alpha-beta TCR-expressing T cells.

The clonotype comes from a woman between 18 and 29 years old in good health. V usage is TRBV5-1 and J usage is TRBJ1-2; unclear D gene. Sequenced: CD4+ T cells sorted from blood. CDR3 amino acids: CASSKEGGYGYTF. The CDR3 bases are TGCGCCAGCAGCAAGGAGGGTGGCTATGGCTACACCTTC. Based on the CDR3 plus reference TRBV5-1 and TRBJ1-2, the full variable domain is KAGVTQTPRYLIKTRGQQVTLSCSPISGHRSVSWYQQTPGQGLQFLFEYFSETQRNKGNFPGRFSGRQFSNSRSEMNVSTLELGDSALYLCASSKEGGYGYTFGSGTRLTVV.